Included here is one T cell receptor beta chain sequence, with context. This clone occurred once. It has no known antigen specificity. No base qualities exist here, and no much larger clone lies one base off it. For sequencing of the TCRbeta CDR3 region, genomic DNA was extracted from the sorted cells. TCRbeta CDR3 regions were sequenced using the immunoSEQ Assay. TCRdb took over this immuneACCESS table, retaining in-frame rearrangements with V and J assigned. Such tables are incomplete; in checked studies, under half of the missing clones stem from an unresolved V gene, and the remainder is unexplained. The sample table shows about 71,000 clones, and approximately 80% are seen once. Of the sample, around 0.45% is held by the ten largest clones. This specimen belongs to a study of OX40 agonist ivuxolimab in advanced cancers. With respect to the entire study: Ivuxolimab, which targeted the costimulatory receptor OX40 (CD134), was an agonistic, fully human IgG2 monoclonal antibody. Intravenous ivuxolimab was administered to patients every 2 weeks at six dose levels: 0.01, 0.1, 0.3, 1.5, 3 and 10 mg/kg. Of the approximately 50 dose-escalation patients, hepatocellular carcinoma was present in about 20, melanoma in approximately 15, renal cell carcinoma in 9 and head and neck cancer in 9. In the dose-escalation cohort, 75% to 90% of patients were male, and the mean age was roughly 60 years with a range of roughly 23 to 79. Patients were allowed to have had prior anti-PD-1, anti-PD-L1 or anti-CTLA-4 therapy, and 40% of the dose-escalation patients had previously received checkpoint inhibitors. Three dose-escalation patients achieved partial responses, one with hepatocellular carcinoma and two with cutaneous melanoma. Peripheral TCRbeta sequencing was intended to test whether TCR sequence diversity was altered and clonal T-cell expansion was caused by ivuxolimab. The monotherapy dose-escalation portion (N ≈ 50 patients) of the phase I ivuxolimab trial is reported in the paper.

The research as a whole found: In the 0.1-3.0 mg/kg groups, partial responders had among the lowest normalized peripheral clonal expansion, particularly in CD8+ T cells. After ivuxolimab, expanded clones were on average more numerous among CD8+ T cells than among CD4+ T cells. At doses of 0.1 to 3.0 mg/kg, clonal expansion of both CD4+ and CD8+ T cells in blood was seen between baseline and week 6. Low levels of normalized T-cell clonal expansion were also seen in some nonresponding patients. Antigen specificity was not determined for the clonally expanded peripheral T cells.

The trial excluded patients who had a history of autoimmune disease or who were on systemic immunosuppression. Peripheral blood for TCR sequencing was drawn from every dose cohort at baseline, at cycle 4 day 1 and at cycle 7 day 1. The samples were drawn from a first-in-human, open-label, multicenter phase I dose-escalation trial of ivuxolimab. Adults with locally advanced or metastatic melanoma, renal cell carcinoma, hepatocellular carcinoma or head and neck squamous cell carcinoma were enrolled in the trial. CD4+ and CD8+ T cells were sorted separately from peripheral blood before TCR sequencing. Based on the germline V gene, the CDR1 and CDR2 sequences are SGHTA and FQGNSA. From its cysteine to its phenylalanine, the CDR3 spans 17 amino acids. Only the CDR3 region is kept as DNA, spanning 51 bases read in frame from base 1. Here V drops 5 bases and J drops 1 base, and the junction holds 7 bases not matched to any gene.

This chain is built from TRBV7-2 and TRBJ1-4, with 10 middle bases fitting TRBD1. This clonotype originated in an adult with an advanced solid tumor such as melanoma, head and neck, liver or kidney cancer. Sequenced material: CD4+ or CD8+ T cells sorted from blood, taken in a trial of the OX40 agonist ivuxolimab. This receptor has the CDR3 CASSRTGGSRTNEKLFF. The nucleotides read TGTGCCAGCAGCCGGACAGGGGGAAGTAGAACTAATGAAAAACTGTTTTTT.